This is a list of T cell receptor beta chains from one sample in a study of blood T cell repertoires in COVID-19. Using immunoSEQ multiplex PCR, the repertoire was profiled, and TCRdb retains in-frame clones only, with some absent. The repertoire includes 92,000 or so clones, roughly 78% of them detected once, and roughly an eighth sits in the top ten. Material for sequencing was peripheral blood. The receptors derive from a woman of 80 years or more with acute or convalescent COVID-19. Each CDR3 is given with its conserved first and last residue. The size field is filled for only some rows; it gives once, few, many or a size class.

v_call	clone_size	cdr3_length	j_call	cdr3_aa
TRBV14	.	14	TRBJ2-2	CASSRDIHTGELFF
TRBV30	.	14	TRBJ1-5	CAWSVKGGGGPQHF
TRBV7-9	few	13	TRBJ1-1	CASSSPRSAEAFF
TRBV12-3/TRBV12-4	.	12	TRBJ2-1	CASSLNRGKQFF
TRBV7-9	.	16	TRBJ1-2	CASSAATGGRGYGYTF
TRBV3-1/TRBV3-2	few	15	TRBJ2-2	CASTRDRVNTGELFF
TRBV4-2	once	15	TRBJ1-1	CASSQDGGMNTEAFF
TRBV7-9	.	17	TRBJ2-1	CASSLRSGASSYNEQFF
TRBV7-2	.	13	TRBJ1-5	CASSLLGDQPQHF
TRBV7-2	.	13	TRBJ1-1	CASSLRESTEAFF
TRBV7-3	many	14	TRBJ1-3	CASAPSAPVNTIYF
TRBV6-1	few	16	TRBJ2-2	CASSEAQGAGTGELFF
TRBV28	few	15	TRBJ1-2	CASSAPTGGNYGYTF
TRBV11-1	.	15	TRBJ1-1	CASSLVTGGRTEAFF
TRBV5-4	.	15	TRBJ1-2	CASSLEGAPYDGYTF
TRBV5-1	.	14	TRBJ2-1	CASSLGQAPNEQFF
TRBV5-5	once	13	TRBJ2-7	CASSPDSFYEQYF
TRBV20-1	.	11	TRBJ1-1	CSVRSDTEAFF
TRBV3-1/TRBV3-2	.	14	TRBJ2-7	CASSLWTGTYEQYF
TRBV10-2	.	14	TRBJ1-2	CASSPTISNYGYTF
TRBV6-2/TRBV6-3	.	16	TRBJ2-3	CASSRQTISSTDTQYF
TRBV7-9	.	15	TRBJ2-1	CASSLGTGDYNEQFF
TRBV7-6	.	12	TRBJ1-2	CASSLDGYGYTF
TRBV7-6	.	14	TRBJ2-5	CASSLATSGETQYF
TRBV19	.	14	TRBJ2-5	CASRAQGVQETQYF
TRBV5-1	.	14	TRBJ1-2	CASSLNRDRGGYTF
TRBV3-1/TRBV3-2	few	17	TRBJ1-1	CASSQGGTGTMNTEAFF
TRBV2	.	15	TRBJ1-4	CASRRDSTTNEKLFF
TRBV6-5	.	13	TRBJ1-2	CASPRGDRYGYTF
TRBV19	once	12	TRBJ1-3	CASSTDGDTIYF
TRBV27	.	13	TRBJ2-7	CASRGPGRYEQYF
TRBV2	.	15	TRBJ2-7	CASSEGQGSSYEQYF
TRBV6-6	.	16	TRBJ1-3	CASSYNRAISGNTIYF
TRBV19	.	15	TRBJ1-1	CASTPPEGRNTEAFF
TRBV6-2/TRBV6-3	.	15	TRBJ1-1	CASSSQGRGNTEAFF
TRBV19	.	19	TRBJ1-6	CASSPNGDFQSSYNSPLHF
TRBV5-1	few	16	TRBJ2-2	CASSFRHQTDTGELFF
TRBV18	.	15	TRBJ1-6	CASSREGQGNSPLHF
TRBV4-1	.	15	TRBJ1-2	CASSSGTATDYGYTF
TRBV9	few	16	TRBJ2-2	CASSPRTAANTGELFF
TRBV5-5	.	14	TRBJ1-2	CASSSLQGAGGYTF
TRBV6-5	.	14	TRBJ2-5	CASSYSGREETQYF
TRBV3-1/TRBV3-2	.	16	TRBJ1-6	CASSETDRGFNSPLHF
TRBV29-1	once	13	TRBJ1-4	CSVEDPGQTKLFF
TRBV30	.	16	TRBJ1-4	CAWSGTGRQAREKLFF
TRBV3-1/TRBV3-2	once	11	TRBJ1-2	CASSQDWASTF